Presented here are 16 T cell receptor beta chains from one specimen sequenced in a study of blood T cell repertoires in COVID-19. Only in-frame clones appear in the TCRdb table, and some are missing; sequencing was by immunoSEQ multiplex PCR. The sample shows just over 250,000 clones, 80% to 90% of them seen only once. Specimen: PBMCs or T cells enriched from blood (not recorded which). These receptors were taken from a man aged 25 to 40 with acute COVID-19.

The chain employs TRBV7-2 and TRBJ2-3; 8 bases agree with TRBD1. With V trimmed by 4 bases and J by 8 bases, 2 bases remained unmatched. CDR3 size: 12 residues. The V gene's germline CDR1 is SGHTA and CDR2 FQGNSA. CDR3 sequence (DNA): TGTGCCAGCAGCTATGACAGGGGTACGCAGTATTTT. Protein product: CASSYDRGTQYF.

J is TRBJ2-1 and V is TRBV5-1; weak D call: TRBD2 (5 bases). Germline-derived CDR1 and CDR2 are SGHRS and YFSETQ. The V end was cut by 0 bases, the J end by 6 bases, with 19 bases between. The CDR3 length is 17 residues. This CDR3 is CASSLEGEIYLGNEQFF. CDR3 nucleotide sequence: TGCGCCAGCAGCTTGGAGGGAGAGATATACCTGGGCAATGAGCAGTTCTTC.

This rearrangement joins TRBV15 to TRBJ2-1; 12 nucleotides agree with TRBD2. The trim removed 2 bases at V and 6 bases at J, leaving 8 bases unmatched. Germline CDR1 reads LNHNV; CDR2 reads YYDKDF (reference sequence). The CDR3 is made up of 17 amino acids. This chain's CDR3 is CATSRKGASGGGNEQFF. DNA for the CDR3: TGTGCCACCAGCAGAAAAGGCGCTAGCGGGGGGGGCAATGAGCAGTTCTTC.

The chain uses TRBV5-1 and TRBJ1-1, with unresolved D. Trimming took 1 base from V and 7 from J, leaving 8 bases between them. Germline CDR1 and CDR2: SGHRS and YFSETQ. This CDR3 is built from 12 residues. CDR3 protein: CASSLTQNEAFF. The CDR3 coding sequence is TGCGCCAGCAGCTTGACACAAAATGAAGCTTTCTTT.

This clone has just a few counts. The CDR3 DNA is TGTGCCAGCAGTTTAATGGGTGAAGGGGCAGGGGATGGCTACACCTTC. Amino acid sequence: CASSLMGEGAGDGYTF. The rearrangement uses TRBV28 and TRBJ1-2; possible D gene TRBD1, 6 bases. This CDR3 region has 16 residues. Trimming left V 2 bases short and J 6 bases short, with 19 bases between. CDR1 and CDR2 from the germline V gene are MDHEN and SYDVKM.

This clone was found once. CDR3 DNA sequence: TGTGCCAGCAGCGTCGACAGAGCGAACACCGGGGAGCTGTTTTTT. It translates to CASSVDRANTGELFF. The J gene is TRBJ2-2, the V gene TRBV9; a weak D match, TRBD1 (5 bases). CDR3 length: 15 amino acids. From germline, CDR1 is SGDLS and CDR2 YYNGEE. Trimming removed 2 bases at V and 0 bases at J, with 8 bases between.

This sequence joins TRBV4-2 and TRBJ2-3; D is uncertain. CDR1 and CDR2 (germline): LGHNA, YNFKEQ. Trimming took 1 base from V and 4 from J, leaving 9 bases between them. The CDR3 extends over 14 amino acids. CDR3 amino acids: CASSQGLGPDTQYF. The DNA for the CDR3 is TGTGCCAGCAGCCAAGGGCTTGGTCCAGATACGCAGTATTTT.

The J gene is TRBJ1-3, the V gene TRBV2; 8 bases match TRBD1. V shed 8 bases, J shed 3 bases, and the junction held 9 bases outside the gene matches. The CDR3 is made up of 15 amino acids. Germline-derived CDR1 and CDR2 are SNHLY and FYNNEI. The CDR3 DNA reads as TGTGCCAGCTCGGCGCAGGGGGCTCGTGGAAACACCATATATTTT. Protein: CASSAQGARGNTIYF.

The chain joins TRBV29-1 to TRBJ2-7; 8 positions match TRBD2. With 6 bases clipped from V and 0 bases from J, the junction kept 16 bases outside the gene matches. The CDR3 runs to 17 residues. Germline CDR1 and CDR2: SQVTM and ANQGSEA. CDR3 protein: CSVTTPGLGGSSYEQYV. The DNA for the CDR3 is TGCAGCGTAACTACTCCGGGACTAGGGGGAAGCTCCTACGAGCAGTACGTC.

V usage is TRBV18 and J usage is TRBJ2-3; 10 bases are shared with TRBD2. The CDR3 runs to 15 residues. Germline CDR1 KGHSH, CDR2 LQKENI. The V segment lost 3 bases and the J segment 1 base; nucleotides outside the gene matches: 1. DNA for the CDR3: TGTGCCAGCTCACCTGGGACTAGCGGCACAGATACGCAGTATTTT. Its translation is CASSPGTSGTDTQYF.

In DNA form, the CDR3 reads TGTGCCACCAGTGAACCACTAGCGGAGAATTACAATGAGCAGTTCTTC. Its protein is CATSEPLAENYNEQFF. The chain links TRBV24-1 to TRBJ2-1; 8 nucleotides align to TRBD2. V gave up 4 bases and J gave up 4 bases; unmatched junction bases: 8. From germline, CDR1 is KGHDR and CDR2 SFDVKD. The CDR3 runs to 16 residues.

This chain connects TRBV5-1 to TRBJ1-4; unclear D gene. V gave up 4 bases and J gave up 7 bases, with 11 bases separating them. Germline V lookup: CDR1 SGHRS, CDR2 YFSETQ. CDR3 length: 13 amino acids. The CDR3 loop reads CASSPSWAEKLFF. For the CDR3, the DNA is TGCGCCAGCAGCCCCTCGTGGGCTGAAAAACTGTTTTTT.

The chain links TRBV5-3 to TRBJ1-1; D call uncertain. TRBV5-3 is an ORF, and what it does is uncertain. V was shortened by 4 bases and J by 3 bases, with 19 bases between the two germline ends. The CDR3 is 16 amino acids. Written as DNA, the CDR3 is TGTGCCAGAAGCGACTTGGGAGTTTGGTTAGACACTGAAGCTTTCTTT. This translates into CARSDLGVWLDTEAFF.

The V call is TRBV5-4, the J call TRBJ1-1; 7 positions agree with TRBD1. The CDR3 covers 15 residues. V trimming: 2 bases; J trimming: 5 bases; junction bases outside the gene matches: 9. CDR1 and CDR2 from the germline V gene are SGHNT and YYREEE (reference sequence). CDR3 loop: CASSLTPTGQTEAFF. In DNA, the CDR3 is TGTGCCAGCAGCTTAACTCCGACAGGGCAAACTGAAGCTTTCTTT.

The CDR3 bases are TGTGCCAGCAGTGTTAGCGGGGGCACAGATACGCAGTATTTT. This gives the protein CASSVSGGTDTQYF. This rearrangement joins TRBV6-4 to TRBJ2-3; 8 bases align to TRBD2. V shed 4 bases, J shed 1 base, and the junction held 1 base outside the gene matches. Germline CDR1 and CDR2: MRHNA and SNTAGT. The CDR3 covers 14 residues.

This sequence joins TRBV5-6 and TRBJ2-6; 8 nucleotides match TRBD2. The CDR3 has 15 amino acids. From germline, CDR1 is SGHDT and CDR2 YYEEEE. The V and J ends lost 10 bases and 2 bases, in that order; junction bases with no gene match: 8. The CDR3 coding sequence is TGTGCCGGGGCATCGGGAGGGACTGGGGCCAACGTCCTGACTTTC. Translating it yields CAGASGGTGANVLTF.